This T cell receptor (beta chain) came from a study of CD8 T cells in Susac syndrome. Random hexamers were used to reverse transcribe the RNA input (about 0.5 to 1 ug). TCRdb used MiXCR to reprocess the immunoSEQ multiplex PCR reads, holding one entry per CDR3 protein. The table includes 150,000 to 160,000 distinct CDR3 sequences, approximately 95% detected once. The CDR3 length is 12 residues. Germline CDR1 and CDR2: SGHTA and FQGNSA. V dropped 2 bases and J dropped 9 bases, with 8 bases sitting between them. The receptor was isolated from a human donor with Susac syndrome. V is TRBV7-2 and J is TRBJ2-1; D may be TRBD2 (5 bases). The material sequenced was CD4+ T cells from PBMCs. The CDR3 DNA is TGTGCCAGCAGCTTAAACGGAGGTGAGCAGTTCTTC. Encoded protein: CASSLNGGEQFF.